This TCR beta chain was retrieved from a study of human T cells and chemical hapten exposure. Study-level background: Sensitization employed 2% DPC on about 2 cm by about 2 cm of upper inner arm skin.

To note about this clonotype: An end of the junction does not agree with germline; a read error may underlie this.

Sample time point: pre-sensitization, week 0. Regarding treatment: therapeutic diphenylcyclopropenone sensitization with weekly scalp DPC. Using its own MiXCR run on the RACE reads, TCRdb lists one record per CDR3 protein. The data show around 110,000 distinct CDR3 sequences, about 12% seen once. Sample: whole blood, taken in connection with sensitization to the hapten diphenylcyclopropenone (DPC). The receptor comes from a woman in her forties or fifties with alopecia areata. Some clones in this sample may be carry-over from other donors' samples.

The CDR3 DNA reads as TGTGCCAGCAGCTCCCCCGGGAGGCCCAAGCTCTTC. It yields the protein CASSSPGRPKLF. The chain employs TRBV7-2 and TRBJ2-1, with TRBD2 matching 7 bases. Germline V gene lookup returns CDR1 SGHTA and CDR2 FQGNSA. The CDR3 runs to 12 residues.